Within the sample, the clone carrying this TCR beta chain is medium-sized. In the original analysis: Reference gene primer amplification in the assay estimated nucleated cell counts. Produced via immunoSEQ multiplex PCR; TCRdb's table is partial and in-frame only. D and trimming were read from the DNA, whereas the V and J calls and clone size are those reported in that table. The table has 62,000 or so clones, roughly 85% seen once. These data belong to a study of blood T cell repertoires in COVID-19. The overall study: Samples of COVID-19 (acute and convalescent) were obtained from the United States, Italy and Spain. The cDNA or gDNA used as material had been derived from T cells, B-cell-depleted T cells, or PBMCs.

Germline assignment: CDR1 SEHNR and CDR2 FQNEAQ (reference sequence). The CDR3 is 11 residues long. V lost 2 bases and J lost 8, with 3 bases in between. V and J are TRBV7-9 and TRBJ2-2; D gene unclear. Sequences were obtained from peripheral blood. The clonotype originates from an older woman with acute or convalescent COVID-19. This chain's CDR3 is CASSLSGELFF. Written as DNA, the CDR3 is TGTGCCAGCAGCTTATCGGGGGAGCTGTTTTTT.